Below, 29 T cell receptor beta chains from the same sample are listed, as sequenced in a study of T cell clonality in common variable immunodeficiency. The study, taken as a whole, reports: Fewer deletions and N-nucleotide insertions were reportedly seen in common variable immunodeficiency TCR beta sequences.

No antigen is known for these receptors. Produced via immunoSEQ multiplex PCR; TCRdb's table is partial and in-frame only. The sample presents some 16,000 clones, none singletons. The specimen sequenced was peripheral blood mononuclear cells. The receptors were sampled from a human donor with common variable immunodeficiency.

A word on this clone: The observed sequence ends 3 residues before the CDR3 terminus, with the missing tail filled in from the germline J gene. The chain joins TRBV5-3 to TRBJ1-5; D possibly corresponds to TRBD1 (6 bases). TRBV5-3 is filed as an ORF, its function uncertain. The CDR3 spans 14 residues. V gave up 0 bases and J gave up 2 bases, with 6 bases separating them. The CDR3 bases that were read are TGTGCCAGAAGCTTGGACAGGGGCAATCAGCCC. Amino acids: CARSLDRGNQP. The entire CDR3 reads CARSLDRGNQPQHF.

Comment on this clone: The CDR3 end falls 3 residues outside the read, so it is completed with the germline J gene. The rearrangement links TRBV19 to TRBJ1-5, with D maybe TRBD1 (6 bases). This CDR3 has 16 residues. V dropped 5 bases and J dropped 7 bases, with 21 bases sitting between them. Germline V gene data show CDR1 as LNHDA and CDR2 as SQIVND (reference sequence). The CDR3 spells CASSWVSGDGRQPQHF. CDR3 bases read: TGTGCCAGTAGTTGGGTCTCAGGGGACGGGCGCCAGCCC.

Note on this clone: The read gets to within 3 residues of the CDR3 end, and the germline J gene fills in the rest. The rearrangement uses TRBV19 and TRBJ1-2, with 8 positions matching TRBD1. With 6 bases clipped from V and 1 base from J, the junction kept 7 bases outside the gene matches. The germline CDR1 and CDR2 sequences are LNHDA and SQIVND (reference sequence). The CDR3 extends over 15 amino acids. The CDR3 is CASSRDRGLNYGYTF. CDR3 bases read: TGTGCCAGTAGCCGAGACAGGGGCCTTAACTATGGC. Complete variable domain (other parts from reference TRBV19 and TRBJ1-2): DGGITQSPKYLFRKEGQNVTLSCEQNLNHDAMYWYRQDPGQGLRLIYYSQIVNDFQKGDIAEGYSVSREKKESFPLTVTSAQKNPTAFYLCASSRDRGLNYGYTFGSGTRLTVV.

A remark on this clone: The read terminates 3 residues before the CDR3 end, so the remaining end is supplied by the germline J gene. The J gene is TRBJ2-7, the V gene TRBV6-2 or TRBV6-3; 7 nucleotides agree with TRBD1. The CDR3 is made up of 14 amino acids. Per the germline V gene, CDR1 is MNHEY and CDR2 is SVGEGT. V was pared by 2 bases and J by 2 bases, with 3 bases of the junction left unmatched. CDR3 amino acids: CASSYAGTAYEQYF. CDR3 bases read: TGTGCCAGCAGTTACGCCGGGACAGCCTACGAG.

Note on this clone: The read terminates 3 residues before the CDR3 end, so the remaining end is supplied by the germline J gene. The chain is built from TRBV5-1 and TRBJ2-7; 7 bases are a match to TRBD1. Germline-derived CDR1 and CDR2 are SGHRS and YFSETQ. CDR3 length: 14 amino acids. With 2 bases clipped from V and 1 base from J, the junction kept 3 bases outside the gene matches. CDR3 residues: CASSFGDSSYEQYF. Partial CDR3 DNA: TGCGCCAGCAGCTTTGGGGACAGTTCCTACGAG.

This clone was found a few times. CDR3 bases read: TGTGCCAGCAGCTTAGGCAGGGTCGATGAG. Its protein product is CASSLGRVDE. Given in full, the CDR3 is CASSLGRVDEQFF. The chain combines TRBV7-3 with TRBJ2-1, with D perhaps matching TRBD1 (5 bases). The read falls 3 residues short of the CDR3 end, and the missing part is taken from the germline J gene. Germline-derived CDR1 and CDR2 are SGHTA and FQGTGA. V lost 2 bases to trimming and J lost 8 bases, with 10 bases between them. The CDR3 totals 13 residues.

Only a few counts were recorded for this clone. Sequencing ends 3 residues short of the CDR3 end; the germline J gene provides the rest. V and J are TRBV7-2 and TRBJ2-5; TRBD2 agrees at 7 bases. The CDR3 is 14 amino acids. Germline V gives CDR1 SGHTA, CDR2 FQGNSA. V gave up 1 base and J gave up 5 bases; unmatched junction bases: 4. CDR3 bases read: TGTGCCAGCAGCTTAGATTGGGGGGGGGAGACC. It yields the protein CASSLDWGGET. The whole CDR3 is CASSLDWGGETQYF.

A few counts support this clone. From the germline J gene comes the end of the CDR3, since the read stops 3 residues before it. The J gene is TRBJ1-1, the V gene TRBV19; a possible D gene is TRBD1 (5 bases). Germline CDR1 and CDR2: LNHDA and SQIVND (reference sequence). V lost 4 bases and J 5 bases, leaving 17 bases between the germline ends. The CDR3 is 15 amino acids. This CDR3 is CASSTSTTAGTEAFF. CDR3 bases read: TGTGCCAGTAGTACCTCGACGACAGCGGGGACTGAA. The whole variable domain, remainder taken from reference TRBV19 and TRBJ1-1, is DGGITQSPKYLFRKEGQNVTLSCEQNLNHDAMYWYRQDPGQGLRLIYYSQIVNDFQKGDIAEGYSVSREKKESFPLTVTSAQKNPTAFYLCASSTSTTAGTEAFFGQGTRLTVV.

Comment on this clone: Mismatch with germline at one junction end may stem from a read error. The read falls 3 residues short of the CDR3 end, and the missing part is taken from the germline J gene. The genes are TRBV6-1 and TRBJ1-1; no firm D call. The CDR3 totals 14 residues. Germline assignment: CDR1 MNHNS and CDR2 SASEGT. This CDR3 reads CASREGTRNTEAFF. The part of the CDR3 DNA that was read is TGTGCCAGCAGAGAAGGAACCAGGAACACTGAA.

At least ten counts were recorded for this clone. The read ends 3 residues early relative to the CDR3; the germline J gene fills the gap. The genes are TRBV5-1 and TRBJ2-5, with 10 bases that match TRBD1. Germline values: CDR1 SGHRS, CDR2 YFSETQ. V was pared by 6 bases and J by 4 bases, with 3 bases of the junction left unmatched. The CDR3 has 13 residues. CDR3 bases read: TGCGCCAGCACCCGGGACAGGGGAGAGACC. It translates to CASTRDRGET. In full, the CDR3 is CASTRDRGETQYF.

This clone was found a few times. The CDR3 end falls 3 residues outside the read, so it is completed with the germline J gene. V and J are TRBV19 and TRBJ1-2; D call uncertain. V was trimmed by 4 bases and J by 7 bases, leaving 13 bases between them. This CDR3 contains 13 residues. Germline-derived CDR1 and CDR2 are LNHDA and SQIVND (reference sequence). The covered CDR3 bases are TGTGCCAGTAGTACGGGTTGGACTTCTGGC. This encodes CASSTGWTSG. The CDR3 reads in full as CASSTGWTSGYTF.

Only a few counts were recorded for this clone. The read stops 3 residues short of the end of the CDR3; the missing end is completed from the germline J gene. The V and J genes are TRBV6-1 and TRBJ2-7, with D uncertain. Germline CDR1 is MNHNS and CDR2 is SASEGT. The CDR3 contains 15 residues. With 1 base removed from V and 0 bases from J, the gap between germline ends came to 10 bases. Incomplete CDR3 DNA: TGTGCCAGCAGTGAAGGGTTGCGTAGCTCCTACGAG. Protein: CASSEGLRSSYE. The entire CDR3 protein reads CASSEGLRSSYEQYF.

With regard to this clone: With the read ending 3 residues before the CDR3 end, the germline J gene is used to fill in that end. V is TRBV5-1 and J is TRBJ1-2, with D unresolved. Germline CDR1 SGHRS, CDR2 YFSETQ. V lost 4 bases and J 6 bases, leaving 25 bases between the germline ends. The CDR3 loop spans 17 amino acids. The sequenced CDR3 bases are TGCGCCAGCAGCCCCGCGGGCTCCTTCCCCGGGGTTAATGGC. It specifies CASSPAGSFPGVNG. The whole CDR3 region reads CASSPAGSFPGVNGYTF.

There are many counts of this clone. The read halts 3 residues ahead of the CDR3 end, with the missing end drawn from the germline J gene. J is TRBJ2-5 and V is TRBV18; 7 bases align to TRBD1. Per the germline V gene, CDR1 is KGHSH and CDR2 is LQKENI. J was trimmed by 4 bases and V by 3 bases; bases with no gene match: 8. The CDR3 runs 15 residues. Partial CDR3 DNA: TGTGCCAGCTCACCTACAGGGGTTTTGGGAGAGACC. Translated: CASSPTGVLGET. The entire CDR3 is CASSPTGVLGETQYF.

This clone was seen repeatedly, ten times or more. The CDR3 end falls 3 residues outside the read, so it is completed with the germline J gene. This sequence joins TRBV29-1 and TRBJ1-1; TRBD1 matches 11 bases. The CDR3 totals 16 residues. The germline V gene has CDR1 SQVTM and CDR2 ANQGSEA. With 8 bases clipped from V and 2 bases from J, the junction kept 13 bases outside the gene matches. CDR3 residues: CSYHPGQGALNTEAFF. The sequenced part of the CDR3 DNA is TGCAGCTACCACCCTGGACAGGGGGCATTAAACACTGAA.

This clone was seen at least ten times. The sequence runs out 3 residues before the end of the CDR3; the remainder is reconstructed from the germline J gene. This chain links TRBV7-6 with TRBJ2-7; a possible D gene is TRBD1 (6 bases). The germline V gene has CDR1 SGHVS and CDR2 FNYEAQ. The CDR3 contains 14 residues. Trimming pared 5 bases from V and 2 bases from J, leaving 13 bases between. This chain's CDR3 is CASSQQGSPYEQYF. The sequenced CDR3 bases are TGTGCCAGCAGCCAACAGGGTTCCCCCTACGAG.

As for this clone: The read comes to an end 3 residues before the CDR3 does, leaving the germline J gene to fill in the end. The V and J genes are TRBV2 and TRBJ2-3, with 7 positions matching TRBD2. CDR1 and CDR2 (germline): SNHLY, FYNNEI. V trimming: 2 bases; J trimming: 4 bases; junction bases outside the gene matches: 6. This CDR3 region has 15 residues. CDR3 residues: CASSERAGRADTQYF. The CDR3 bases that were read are TGTGCCAGCAGTGAAAGGGCAGGGAGGGCAGATACG. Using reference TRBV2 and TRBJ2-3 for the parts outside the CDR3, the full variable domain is EPEVTQTPSHQVTQMGQEVILRCVPISNHLYFYWYRQILGQKVEFLVSFYNNEISEKSEIFDDQFSVERPDGSNFTLKIRSTKLEDSAMYFCASSERAGRADTQYFGPGTRLTVL.

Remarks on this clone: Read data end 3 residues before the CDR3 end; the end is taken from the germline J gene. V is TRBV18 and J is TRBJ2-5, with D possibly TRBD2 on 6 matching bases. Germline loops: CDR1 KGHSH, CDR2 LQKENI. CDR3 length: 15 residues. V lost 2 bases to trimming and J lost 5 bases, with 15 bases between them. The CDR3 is CASSPISRGGETQYF. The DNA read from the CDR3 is TGTGCCAGCTCACCAATATCCCGAGGAGGGGAGACC.

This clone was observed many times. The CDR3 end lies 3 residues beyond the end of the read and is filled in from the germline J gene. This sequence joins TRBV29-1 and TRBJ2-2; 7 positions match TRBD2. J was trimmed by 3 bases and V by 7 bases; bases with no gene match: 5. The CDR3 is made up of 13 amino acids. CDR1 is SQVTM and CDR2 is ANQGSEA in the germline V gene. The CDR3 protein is CSAGGIDTGELFF. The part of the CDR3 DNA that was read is TGCAGCGCCGGGGGGATCGACACCGGGGAG.

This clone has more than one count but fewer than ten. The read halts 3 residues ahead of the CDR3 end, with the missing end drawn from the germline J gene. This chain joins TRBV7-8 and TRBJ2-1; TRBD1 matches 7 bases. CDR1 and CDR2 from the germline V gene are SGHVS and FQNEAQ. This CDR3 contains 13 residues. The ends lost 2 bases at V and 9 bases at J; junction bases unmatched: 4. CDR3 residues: CASSLTGVSEQFF. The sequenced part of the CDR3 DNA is TGTGCCAGCAGCTTAACAGGGGTTAGTGAG.

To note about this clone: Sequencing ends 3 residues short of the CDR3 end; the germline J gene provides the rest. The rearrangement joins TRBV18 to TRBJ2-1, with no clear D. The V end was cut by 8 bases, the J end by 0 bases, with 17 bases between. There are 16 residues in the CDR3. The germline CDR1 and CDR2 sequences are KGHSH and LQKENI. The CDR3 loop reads CASTPPNPSSYNEQFF. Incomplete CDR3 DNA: TGTGCCAGCACCCCCCCCAACCCCAGCTCCTACAATGAG.

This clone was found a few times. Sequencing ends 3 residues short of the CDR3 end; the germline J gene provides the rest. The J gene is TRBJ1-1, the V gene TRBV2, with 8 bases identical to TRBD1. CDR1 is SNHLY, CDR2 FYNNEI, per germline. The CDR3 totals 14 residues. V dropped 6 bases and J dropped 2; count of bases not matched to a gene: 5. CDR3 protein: CASSVDRVNTEAFF. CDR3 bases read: TGTGCCAGCAGCGTGGACAGGGTAAACACTGAA.

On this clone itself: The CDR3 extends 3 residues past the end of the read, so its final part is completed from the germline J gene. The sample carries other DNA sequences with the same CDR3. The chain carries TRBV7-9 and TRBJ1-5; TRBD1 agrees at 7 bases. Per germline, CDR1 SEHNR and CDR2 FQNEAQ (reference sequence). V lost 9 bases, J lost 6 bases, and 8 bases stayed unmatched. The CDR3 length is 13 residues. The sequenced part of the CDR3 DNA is TGTGCCAGTACGCAGGGGGGAGGTCAGCCC. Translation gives CASTQGGGQP. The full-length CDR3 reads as CASTQGGGQPQHF.

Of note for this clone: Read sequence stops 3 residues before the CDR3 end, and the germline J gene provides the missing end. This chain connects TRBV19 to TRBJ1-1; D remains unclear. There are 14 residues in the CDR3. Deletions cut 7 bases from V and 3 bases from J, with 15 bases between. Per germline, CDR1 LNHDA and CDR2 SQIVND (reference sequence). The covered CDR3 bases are TGTGCCAGTACGCAGCGGACGGCTCACACTGAA. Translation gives CASTQRTAHTE. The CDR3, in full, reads CASTQRTAHTEAFF.

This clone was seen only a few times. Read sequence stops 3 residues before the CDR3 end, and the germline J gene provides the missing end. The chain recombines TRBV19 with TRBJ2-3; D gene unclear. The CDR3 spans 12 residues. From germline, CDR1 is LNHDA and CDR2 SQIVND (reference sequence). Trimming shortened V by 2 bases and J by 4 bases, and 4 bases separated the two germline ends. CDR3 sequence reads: CASSIRADTQYF. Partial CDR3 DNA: TGTGCCAGTAGTATAAGGGCAGATACG.

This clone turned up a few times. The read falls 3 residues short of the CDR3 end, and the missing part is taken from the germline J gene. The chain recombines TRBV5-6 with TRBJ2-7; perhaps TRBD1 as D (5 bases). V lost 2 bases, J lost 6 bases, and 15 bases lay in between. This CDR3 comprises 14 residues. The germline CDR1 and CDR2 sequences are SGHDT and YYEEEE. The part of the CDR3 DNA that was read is TGTGCCAGCAGCTTTCTGGCAGGGTCTGTCGAG. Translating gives CASSFLAGSVE. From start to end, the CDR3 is CASSFLAGSVEQYF.

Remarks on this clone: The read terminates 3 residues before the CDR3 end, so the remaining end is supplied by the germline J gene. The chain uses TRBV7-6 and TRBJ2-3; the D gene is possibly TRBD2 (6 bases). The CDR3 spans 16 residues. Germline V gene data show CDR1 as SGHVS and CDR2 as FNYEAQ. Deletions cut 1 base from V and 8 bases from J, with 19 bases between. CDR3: CASSLVSGVGEGTQYF. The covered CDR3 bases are TGTGCCAGCAGCTTAGTTTCGGGGGTGGGAGAGGGTACG.

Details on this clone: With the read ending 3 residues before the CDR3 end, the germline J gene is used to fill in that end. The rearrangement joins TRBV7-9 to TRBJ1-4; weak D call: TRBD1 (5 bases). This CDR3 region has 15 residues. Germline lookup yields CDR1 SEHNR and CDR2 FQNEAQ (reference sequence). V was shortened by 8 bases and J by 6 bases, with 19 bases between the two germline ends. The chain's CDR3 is CASGSQGGVDEKLFF. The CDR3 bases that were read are TGTGCCAGCGGGTCCCAGGGTGGGGTCGATGAAAAA.

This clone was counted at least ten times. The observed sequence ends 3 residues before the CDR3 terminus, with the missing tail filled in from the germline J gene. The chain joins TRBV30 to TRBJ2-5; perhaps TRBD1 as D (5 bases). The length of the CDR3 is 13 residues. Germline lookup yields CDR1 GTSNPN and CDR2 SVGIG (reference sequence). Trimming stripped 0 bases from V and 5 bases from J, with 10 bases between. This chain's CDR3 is CAWSVKAGETQYF. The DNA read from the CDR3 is TGTGCCTGGAGTGTAAAGGCAGGGGAGACC.